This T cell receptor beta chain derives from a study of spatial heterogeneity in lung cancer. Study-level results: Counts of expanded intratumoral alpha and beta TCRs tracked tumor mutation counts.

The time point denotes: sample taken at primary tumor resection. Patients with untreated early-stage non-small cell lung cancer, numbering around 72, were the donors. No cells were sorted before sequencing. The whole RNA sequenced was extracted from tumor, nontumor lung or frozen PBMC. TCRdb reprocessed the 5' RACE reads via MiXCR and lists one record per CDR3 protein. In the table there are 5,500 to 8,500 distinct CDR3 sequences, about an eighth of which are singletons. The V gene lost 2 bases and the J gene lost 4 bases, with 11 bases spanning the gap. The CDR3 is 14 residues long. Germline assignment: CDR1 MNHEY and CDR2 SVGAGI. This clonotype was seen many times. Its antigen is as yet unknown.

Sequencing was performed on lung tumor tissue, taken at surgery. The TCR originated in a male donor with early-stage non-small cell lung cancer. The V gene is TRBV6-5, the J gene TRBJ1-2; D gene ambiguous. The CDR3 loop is CASSYGASGYGYTF. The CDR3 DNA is TGTGCCAGCAGTTACGGAGCAAGTGGCTATGGCTACACCTTC.